The clone carrying this TCR beta chain was seen repeatedly, ten times or more. The target antigen is unknown. These data are taken from a study of CD8 T cells in ankylosing spondylitis. Findings of the study overall: Past studies reported some motif variants in reactive arthritis synovial fluid and blood.

In making TCR beta libraries, quantitative 5'-RACE with molecular barcodes was used. MiXCR was run by TCRdb on the 5' RACE reads, yielding one entry per CDR3 protein. Of 100,000 to 150,000 distinct CDR3 sequences listed, 9.3% are singletons. The CDR3 spans 17 residues. The germline gives CDR1 SGHRS, CDR2 YFSETQ. Trimming removed 2 bases at V and 2 bases at J, with 20 bases between. Sequencing was carried out using blood, either unsorted or a sorted T cell fraction (not recorded which). This chain connects TRBV5-1 to TRBJ2-7, with D tentatively TRBD1 or TRBD2 (5 bases each). The receptor was derived from a male donor with ankylosing spondylitis or in good health (not recorded which). The CDR3 sequence: CASSFGTAQTFAYEQYF. CDR3 DNA sequence: TGCGCCAGCAGCTTTGGGACCGCACAGACATTCGCCTACGAGCAGTACTTC.